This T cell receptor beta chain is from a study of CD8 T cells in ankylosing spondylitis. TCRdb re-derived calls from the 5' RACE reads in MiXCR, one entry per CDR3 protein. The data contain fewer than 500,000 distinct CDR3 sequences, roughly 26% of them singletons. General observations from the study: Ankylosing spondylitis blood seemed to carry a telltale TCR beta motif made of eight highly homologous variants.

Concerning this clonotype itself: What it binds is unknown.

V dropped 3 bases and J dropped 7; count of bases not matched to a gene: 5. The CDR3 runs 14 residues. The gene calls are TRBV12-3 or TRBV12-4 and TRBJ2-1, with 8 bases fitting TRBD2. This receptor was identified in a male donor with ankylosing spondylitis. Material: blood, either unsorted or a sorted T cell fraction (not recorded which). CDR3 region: CASSFLSSGNEQFF. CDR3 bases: TGTGCCAGCAGTTTTTTGTCTAGCGGGAATGAGCAGTTCTTC.